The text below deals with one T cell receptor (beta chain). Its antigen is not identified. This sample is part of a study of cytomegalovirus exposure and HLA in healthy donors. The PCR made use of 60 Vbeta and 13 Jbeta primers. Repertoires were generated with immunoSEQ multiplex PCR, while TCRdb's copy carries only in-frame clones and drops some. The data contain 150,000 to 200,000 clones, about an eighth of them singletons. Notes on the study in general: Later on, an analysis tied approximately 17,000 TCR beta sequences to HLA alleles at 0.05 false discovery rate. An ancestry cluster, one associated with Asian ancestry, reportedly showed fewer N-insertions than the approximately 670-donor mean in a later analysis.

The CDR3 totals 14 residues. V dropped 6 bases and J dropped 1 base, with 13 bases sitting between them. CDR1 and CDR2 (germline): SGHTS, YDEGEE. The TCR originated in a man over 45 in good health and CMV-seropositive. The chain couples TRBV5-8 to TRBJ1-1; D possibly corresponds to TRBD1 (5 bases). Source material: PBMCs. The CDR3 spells CASNSGFTNTEAFF. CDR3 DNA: TGTGCCAGCAACTCAGGGTTTACGAACACTGAAGCTTTCTTT.